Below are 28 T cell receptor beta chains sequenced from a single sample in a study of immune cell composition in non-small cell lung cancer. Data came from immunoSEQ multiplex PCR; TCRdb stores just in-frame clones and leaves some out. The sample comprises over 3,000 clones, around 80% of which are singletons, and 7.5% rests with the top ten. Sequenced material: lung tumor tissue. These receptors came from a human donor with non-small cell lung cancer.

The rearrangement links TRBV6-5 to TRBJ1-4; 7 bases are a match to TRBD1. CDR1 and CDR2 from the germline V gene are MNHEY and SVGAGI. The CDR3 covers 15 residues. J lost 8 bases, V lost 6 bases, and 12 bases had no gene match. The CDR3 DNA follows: TGTGCCAGCAGACCGGACAGGTTTAAGGGGGAAAAACTGTTTTTT. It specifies CASRPDRFKGEKLFF.

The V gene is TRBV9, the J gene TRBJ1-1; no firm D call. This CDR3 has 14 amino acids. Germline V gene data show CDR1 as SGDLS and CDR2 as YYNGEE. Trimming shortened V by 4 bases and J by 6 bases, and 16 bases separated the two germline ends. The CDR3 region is CASSPRVDFPEAFF. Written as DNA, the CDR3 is TGTGCCAGCAGCCCGAGGGTGGATTTCCCTGAAGCTTTCTTT.

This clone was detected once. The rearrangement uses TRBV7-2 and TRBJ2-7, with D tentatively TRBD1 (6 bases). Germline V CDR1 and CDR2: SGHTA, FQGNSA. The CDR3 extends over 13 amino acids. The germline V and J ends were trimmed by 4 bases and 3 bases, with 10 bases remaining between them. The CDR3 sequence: CASSSQGYYEQYF. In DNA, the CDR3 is TGTGCCAGCAGCTCACAGGGATACTACGAGCAGTACTTC. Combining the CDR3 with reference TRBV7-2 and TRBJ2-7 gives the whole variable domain GAGVSQSPSNKVTEKGKDVELRCDPISGHTALYWYRQSLGQGLEFLIYFQGNSAPDKSGLPSDRFSAERTGGSVSTLTIQRTQQEDSAVYLCASSSQGYYEQYFGPGTRLTVT.

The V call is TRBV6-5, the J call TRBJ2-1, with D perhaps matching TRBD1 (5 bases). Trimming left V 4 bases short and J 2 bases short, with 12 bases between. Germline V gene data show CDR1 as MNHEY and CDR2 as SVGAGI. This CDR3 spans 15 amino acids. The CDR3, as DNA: TGTGCCAGCAGTTTCGGACATCCCGCCTACAATGAGCAGTTCTTC. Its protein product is CASSFGHPAYNEQFF.

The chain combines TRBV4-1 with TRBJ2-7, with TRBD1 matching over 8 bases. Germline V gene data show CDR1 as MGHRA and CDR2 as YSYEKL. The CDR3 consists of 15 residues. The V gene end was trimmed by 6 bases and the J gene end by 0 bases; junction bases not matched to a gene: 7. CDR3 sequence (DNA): TGCGCCAGCAGACAATTGGACAGGGTCTCCTACGAGCAGTACTTC. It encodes CASRQLDRVSYEQYF.

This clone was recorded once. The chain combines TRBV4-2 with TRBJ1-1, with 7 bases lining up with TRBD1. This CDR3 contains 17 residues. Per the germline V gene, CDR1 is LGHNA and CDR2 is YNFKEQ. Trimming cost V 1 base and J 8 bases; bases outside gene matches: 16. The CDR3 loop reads CASSQGDSAPKFDEAFF. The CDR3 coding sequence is TGTGCCAGCAGCCAAGGGGACAGCGCACCCAAATTCGACGAAGCTTTCTTT.

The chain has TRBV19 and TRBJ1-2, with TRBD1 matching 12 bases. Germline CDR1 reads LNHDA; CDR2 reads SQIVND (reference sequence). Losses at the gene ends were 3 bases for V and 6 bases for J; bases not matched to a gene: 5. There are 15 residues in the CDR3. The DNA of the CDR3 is TGTGCCAGTAGTATGGGACAGGGGGCTCTAGATGGCTACACCTTC. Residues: CASSMGQGALDGYTF.

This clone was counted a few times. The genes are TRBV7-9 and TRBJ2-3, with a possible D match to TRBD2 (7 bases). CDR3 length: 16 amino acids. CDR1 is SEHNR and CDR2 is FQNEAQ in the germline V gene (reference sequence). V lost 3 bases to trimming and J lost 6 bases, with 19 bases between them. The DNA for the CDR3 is TGTGCCAGCAGCTTTGCGGGGGCCCTAGCGGTCGATACGCAGTATTTT. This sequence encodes CASSFAGALAVDTQYF.

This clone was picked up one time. CDR3 nucleotides: TGTGCCAGCAGCCCCTACAGGGAAGAGGGTACAGATACGCAGTATTTT. Translation: CASSPYREEGTDTQYF. This chain links TRBV7-3 with TRBJ2-3; D might be TRBD1 (6 bases). The CDR3 is 16 amino acids. Between the trimmed V and J ends, which lost 5 bases and 3 bases, there was a span of 18 bases. Germline V gene lookup returns CDR1 SGHTA and CDR2 FQGTGA. The whole variable domain, remainder taken from reference TRBV7-3 and TRBJ2-3, is GAGVSQTPSNKVTEKGKYVELRCDPISGHTALYWYRQSLGQGPEFLIYFQGTGAADDSGLPNDRFFAVRPEGSVSTLKIQRTERGDSAVYLCASSPYREEGTDTQYFGPGTRLTVL.

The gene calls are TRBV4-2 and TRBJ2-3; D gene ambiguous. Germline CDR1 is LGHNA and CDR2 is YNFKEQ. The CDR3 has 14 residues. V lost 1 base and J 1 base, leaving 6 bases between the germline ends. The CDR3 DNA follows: TGTGCCAGCAGCCAAGTAACAGGCACAGATACGCAGTATTTT. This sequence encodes CASSQVTGTDTQYF.

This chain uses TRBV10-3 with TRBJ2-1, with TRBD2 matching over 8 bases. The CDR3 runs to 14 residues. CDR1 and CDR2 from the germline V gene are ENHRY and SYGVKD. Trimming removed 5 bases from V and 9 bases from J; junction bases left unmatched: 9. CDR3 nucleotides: TGTGCCATCAGTCCCGGGCTTAGCGGGGTTGAGCAGTTCTTC. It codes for CAISPGLSGVEQFF.

CDR3: CASSQQTGVSYGYTF. Here the CDR3 DNA reads TGCGCCAGCAGCCAACAAACAGGGGTTAGCTATGGCTACACCTTC. The chain combines TRBV4-1 with TRBJ1-2; 7 bases fit TRBD1. The CDR3 spans 15 residues. V dropped 2 bases and J dropped 4; count of bases not matched to a gene: 7. In germline, CDR1 is MGHRA, CDR2 YSYEKL.

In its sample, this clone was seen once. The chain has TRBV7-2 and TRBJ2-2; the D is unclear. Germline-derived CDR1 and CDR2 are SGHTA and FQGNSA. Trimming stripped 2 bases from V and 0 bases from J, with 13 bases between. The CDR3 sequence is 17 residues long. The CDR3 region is CASSLRFASSNTGELFF. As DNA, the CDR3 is TGTGCCAGCAGCTTACGGTTCGCGAGTTCGAACACCGGGGAGCTGTTTTTT.

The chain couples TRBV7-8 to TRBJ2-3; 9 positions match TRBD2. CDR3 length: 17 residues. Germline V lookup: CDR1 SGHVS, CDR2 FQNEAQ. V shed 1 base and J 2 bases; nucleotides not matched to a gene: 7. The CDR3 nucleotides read TGTGCCAGCAGCTTAGGTGGAGCGGGGGGTAACACAGATACGCAGTATTTT. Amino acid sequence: CASSLGGAGGNTDTQYF.

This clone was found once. The CDR3 here is CASSPGQSQETQYF. The DNA of the CDR3 is TGTGCCAGCAGTCCGGGACAGAGCCAAGAGACCCAGTACTTC. This chain connects TRBV6-6 to TRBJ2-5, with 7 bases aligning to TRBD1. This CDR3 comprises 14 residues. The V and J ends lost 5 bases and 1 base, in that order; junction bases with no gene match: 4. Germline loops: CDR1 MNHNY, CDR2 SVGAGI (reference sequence).

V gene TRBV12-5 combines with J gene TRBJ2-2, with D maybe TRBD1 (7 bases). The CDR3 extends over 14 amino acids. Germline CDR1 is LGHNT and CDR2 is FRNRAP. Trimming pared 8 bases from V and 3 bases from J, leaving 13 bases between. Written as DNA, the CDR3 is TGTGCTAGTAAACAGGGGACTGACACCGGGGAGCTGTTTTTT. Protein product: CASKQGTDTGELFF. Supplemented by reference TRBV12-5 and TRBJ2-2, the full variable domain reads DARVTQTPRHKVTEMGQEVTMRCQPILGHNTVFWYRQTMMQGLELLAYFRNRAPLDDSGMPKDRFSAEMPDATLATLKIQPSEPRDSAVYFCASKQGTDTGELFFGEGSRLTVL.

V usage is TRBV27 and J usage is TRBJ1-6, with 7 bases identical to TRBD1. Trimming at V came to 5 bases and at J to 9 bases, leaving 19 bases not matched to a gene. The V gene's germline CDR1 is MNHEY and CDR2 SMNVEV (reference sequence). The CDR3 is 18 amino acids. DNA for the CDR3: TGTGCCAGCAGTACCGGGACAGTGAGTGGGGCAGTTGGTTCACCCCTCCACTTT. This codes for CASSTGTVSGAVGSPLHF.

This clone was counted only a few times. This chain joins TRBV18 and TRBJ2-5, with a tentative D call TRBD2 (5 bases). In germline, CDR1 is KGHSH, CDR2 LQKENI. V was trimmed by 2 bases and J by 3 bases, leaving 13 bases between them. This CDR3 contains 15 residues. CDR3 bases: TGTGCCAGCTCACCAGTAGCGCTAGCCGAAGAGACCCAGTACTTC. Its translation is CASSPVALAEETQYF.

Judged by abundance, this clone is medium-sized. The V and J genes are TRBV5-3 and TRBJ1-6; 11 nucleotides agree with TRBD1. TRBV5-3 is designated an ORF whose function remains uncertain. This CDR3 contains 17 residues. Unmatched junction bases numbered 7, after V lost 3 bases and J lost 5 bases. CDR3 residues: CARSSWDRGGHNSPLHF. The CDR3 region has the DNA TGTGCCAGAAGCTCCTGGGACAGGGGGGGCCATAATTCACCCCTCCACTTT.

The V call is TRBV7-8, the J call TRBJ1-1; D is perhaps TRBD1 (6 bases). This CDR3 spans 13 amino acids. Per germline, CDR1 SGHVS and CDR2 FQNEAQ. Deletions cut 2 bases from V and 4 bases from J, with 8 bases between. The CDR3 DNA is TGTGCCAGCAGCTTAAGCAGGGGCACTGAAGCTTTCTTT. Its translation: CASSLSRGTEAFF.

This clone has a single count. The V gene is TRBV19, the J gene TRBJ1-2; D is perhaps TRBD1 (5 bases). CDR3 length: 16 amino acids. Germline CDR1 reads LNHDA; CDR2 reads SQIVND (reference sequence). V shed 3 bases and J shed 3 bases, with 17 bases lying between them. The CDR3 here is CASSIHMGGDDYGYTF. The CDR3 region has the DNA TGTGCCAGTAGTATTCACATGGGAGGGGATGACTATGGCTACACCTTC.

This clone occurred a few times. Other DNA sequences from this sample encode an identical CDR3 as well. CDR3 region: CASSPRQNTGELFF. CDR3 bases: TGTGCCAGCTCACCGAGACAGAACACCGGGGAGCTGTTTTTT. This rearrangement joins TRBV18 to TRBJ2-2; D not certain. The CDR3 contains 14 residues. V was shortened by 3 bases and J by 1 base, with 6 bases between the two germline ends. CDR1 KGHSH and CDR2 LQKENI come from the germline V gene.

This chain's CDR3 is CASSWGLSASSYEQYF. Written as DNA, the CDR3 is TGTGCCAGCAGCTGGGGACTATCGGCCTCTAGCTACGAGCAGTACTTC. The chain joins TRBV7-9 to TRBJ2-7; 7 bases are shared with TRBD2. There are 16 residues in the CDR3. CDR1 and CDR2 from the germline V gene are SEHNR and FQNEAQ (reference sequence). With V trimmed by 4 bases and J by 3 bases, 12 bases remained unmatched. The entire variable domain, with the rest obtained from reference TRBV7-9 and TRBJ2-7, is as follows: DTGVSQNPRHKITKRGQNVTFRCDPISEHNRLYWYRQTLGQGPEFLTYFQNEAQLEKSRLLSDRFSAERPKGSFSTLEIQRTEQGDSAMYLCASSWGLSASSYEQYFGPGTRLTVT.

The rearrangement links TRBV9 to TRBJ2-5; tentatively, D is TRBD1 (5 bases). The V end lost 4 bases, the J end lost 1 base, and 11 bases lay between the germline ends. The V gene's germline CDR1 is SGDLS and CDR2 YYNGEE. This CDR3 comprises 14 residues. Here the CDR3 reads CASSSQDGQETQYF. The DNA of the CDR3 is TGTGCCAGCAGCTCACAGGACGGCCAAGAGACCCAGTACTTC.

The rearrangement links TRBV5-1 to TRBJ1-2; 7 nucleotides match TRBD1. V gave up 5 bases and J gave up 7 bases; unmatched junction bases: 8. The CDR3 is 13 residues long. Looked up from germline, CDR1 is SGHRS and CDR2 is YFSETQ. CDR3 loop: CASRQDRDRGYTF. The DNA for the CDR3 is TGCGCCAGCAGACAAGACAGGGACCGTGGCTACACCTTC.

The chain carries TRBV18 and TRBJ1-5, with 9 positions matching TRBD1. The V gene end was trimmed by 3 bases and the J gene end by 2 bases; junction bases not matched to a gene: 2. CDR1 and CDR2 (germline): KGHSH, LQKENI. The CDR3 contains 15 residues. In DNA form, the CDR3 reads TGTGCCAGCTCACCGGACAGGGGAGGCAATCAGCCCCAGCATTTT. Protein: CASSPDRGGNQPQHF. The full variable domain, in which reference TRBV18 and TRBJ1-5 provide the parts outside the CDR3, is NAGVMQNPRHLVRRRGQEARLRCSPMKGHSHVYWYRQLPEEGLKFMVYLQKENIIDESGMPKERFSAEFPKEGPSILRIQQVVRGDSAAYFCASSPDRGGNQPQHFGDGTRLSIL.

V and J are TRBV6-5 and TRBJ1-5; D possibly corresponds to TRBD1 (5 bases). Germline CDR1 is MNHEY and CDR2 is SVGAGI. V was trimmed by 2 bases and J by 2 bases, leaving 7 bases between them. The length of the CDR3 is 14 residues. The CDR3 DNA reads TGTGCCAGCAGTTACAGGGGTGGCAATCAGCCCCAGCATTTT. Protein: CASSYRGGNQPQHF.

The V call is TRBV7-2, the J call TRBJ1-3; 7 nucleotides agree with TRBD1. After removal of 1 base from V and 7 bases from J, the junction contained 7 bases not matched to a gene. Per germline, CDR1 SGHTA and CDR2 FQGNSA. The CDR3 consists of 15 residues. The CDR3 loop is CASSLGAQGRNTIYF. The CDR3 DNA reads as TGTGCCAGCAGCTTAGGAGCACAGGGGCGTAACACCATATATTTT.